A single sample is the source of the 17 T cell receptor beta chains below, sequenced in a study of T-cell memory formation after mild COVID-19. TCRdb fed the 5' RACE reads into MiXCR, producing one record per CDR3 protein. Of 250,000 to 400,000 distinct CDR3 sequences detected, approximately 15% appear once; the ten largest clones hold around a fifth. Sequenced input: PBMCs or a T cell subset sorted from them (not recorded which). These receptors were taken from a man between 18 and 29 years old who had mild COVID-19 (a few samples of this study predate the infection). Cell type and time point are not known.

This chain connects TRBV5-1 to TRBJ2-2; tentative D call: TRBD2 (5 bases). Per the germline V gene, CDR1 is SGHRS and CDR2 is YFSETQ. The germline V and J ends were trimmed by 4 bases and 4 bases, with 14 bases remaining between them. This CDR3 has 15 amino acids. The CDR3 region is CASSLTTSGTGELFF. The CDR3 nucleotides are TGCGCCAGCAGCCTAACGACGAGCGGCACCGGGGAGCTGTTTTTT.

This clonotype was seen only a few times. The chain joins TRBV4-1 to TRBJ2-3; 10 bases fit TRBD1. From germline, CDR1 is MGHRA and CDR2 YSYEKL. V was pared by 0 bases and J by 0 bases, with 3 bases of the junction left unmatched. This CDR3 comprises 17 residues. CDR3 DNA sequence: TGCGCCAGCAGCCAAGACCGACAGGGGGCAAGCACAGATACGCAGTATTTT. Encoded protein: CASSQDRQGASTDTQYF.

This clonotype was counted ten times or more. J is TRBJ1-4 and V is TRBV29-1, with D uncertain. The CDR3 length is 13 residues. V was cut by 7 bases and J by 7 bases, with 16 bases left in between. From germline, CDR1 is SQVTM and CDR2 ANQGSEA. The CDR3 region is CSACEPLGEKLFF. Here the CDR3 DNA reads TGCAGCGCCTGCGAACCTTTGGGTGAAAAACTGTTTTTT.

V is TRBV4-3 and J is TRBJ1-1; 8 bases are shared with TRBD1. This CDR3 has 15 residues. V was pared by 3 bases and J by 1 base, with 4 bases of the junction left unmatched. CDR1 and CDR2 (germline): LGHNA, YSLEER. CDR3 sequence: CASSHSQGANTEAFF. The CDR3 DNA reads as TGCGCCAGCAGCCACTCGCAGGGGGCGAACACTGAAGCTTTCTTT.

This clonotype was detected a few times. V is TRBV5-1 and J is TRBJ2-1; 10 bases match TRBD2. This CDR3 is 16 amino acids long. With 3 bases clipped from V and 2 bases from J, the junction kept 5 bases outside the gene matches. The germline V gene has CDR1 SGHRS and CDR2 YFSETQ. The CDR3 nucleotides read TGCGCCAGCAGCTCCACTAGCGGGGTTGCCTACAATGAGCAGTTCTTC. This sequence encodes CASSSTSGVAYNEQFF.

This clonotype was detected a few times. This rearrangement joins TRBV4-2 to TRBJ2-5; 9 nucleotides agree with TRBD2. Germline V gene sequence: CDR1 LGHNA, CDR2 YNFKEQ. Germline trimming cut 2 bases from V and 3 bases from J; bases unmatched to any gene: 16. The CDR3 sequence is 19 residues long. CDR3 amino acids: CASSQRSSGDGWFEETQYF. DNA for the CDR3: TGTGCCAGCAGCCAACGTTCTAGCGGGGATGGTTGGTTCGAAGAGACCCAGTACTTC.

V usage is TRBV5-1 and J usage is TRBJ2-5, with D possibly matching TRBD1 (6 bases). The ends were cut back, 5 bases at V and 4 bases at J, with 15 bases in the middle. Germline V lookup: CDR1 SGHRS, CDR2 YFSETQ. The CDR3 sequence is 14 residues long. The DNA of the CDR3 is TGCGCCAGCAGTTCGGGGCCCAGGGGAGAGACCCAGTACTTC. This gives the protein CASSSGPRGETQYF.

The V gene is TRBV7-2, the J gene TRBJ2-1, with TRBD2 matching 7 bases. Germline V gene data show CDR1 as SGHTA and CDR2 as FQGNSA. The CDR3 has 11 amino acids. The trim removed 6 bases at V and 10 bases at J, leaving 3 bases unmatched. In nucleotides, the CDR3 is TGTGCCAGCAGGGGGAGGGTGGAGCAGTTCTTC. Translated: CASRGRVEQFF. Together with reference TRBV7-2 and TRBJ2-1, the CDR3 gives the full variable domain: GAGVSQSPSNKVTEKGKDVELRCDPISGHTALYWYRQSLGQGLEFLIYFQGNSAPDKSGLPSDRFSAERTGGSVSTLTIQRTQQEDSAVYLCASRGRVEQFFGPGTRLTVL.

The V gene is TRBV24-1, the J gene TRBJ1-5; perhaps TRBD1 as D (5 bases). The CDR3 contains 16 residues. V gave up 1 base and J gave up 6 bases, with 15 bases separating them. From germline, CDR1 is KGHDR and CDR2 SFDVKD. CDR3 DNA: TGTGCCACCAGTGATTTAGCTGCGGACACTAGTCAGCCCCAGCATTTT. Protein product: CATSDLAADTSQPQHF.

The chain combines TRBV19 with TRBJ2-6; the D is unclear. The CDR3 runs to 14 residues. The germline gives CDR1 LNHDA, CDR2 SQIVND (reference sequence). Trimming pared 3 bases from V and 4 bases from J, leaving 7 bases between. CDR3 DNA sequence: TGTGCCAGTAGTATTGTGGCGGGGGCCAACGTCCTGACTTTC. This codes for CASSIVAGANVLTF.

This clonotype was observed a few times. The V gene is TRBV5-1, the J gene TRBJ1-1; D is perhaps TRBD1 (6 bases). The CDR3 is made up of 14 amino acids. Germline loops: CDR1 SGHRS, CDR2 YFSETQ. V dropped 3 bases and J dropped 4 bases, with 13 bases sitting between them. The CDR3 sequence is CASSSRGTATEAFF. DNA for the CDR3: TGCGCCAGCAGCTCGAGGGGGACGGCCACTGAAGCTTTCTTT.

The V call is TRBV5-6, the J call TRBJ2-6; D remains unclear. CDR1 and CDR2 (germline): SGHDT, YYEEEE. Between the trimmed V and J ends, which lost 4 bases and 4 bases, there was a span of 12 bases. The CDR3 sequence is 15 residues long. CDR3 sequence: CASSPEPQGANVLTF. In nucleotides, the CDR3 is TGTGCCAGCAGCCCGGAGCCGCAAGGGGCCAACGTCCTGACTTTC.

This clonotype was seen a few times. CDR3 nucleotides: TGTGCCACCAGCCGACTCTTAAACTATGGCTACACCTTC. Amino acids: CATSRLLNYGYTF. The rearrangement joins TRBV15 to TRBJ1-2; D not certain. V shed 5 bases and J shed 2 bases, with 9 bases lying between them. The CDR3 sequence is 13 residues long. CDR1 is LNHNV and CDR2 is YYDKDF in the germline V gene (reference sequence). Full variable domain (rest looked up from reference TRBV15 and TRBJ1-2): DAMVIQNPRYQVTQFGKPVTLSCSQTLNHNVMYWYQQKSSQAPKLLFHYYDKDFNNEADTPDNFQSRRPNTSFCFLDIRSPGLGDTAMYLCATSRLLNYGYTFGSGTRLTVV.

This sequence joins TRBV11-1 and TRBJ2-1; D remains unclear. Germline V gene sequence: CDR1 SGHAT, CDR2 FQDESV (reference sequence). Trimming pared 5 bases from V and 9 bases from J, leaving 5 bases between. CDR3 size: 10 residues. The CDR3: CASSGVEQFF. The CDR3 nucleotides read TGTGCCAGCAGCGGGGTTGAGCAGTTCTTC.

This clonotype was seen many times. The chain carries TRBV3-1 and TRBJ2-5; 9 bases agree with TRBD2. Per the germline V gene, CDR1 is LGHDT and CDR2 is YNNKEL (reference sequence). The CDR3 runs 16 residues. Trimming took 4 bases from V and 1 from J; bases not matched to a gene: 7. The CDR3 loop reads CASSPSLAGLQETQYF. In nucleotides, the CDR3 is TGTGCCAGCAGCCCCAGCCTAGCGGGGCTCCAAGAGACCCAGTACTTC.

In its sample, this clonotype was seen a few times. V is TRBV7-2 and J is TRBJ1-6; D unresolved. The V gene's germline CDR1 is SGHTA and CDR2 FQGNSA. The CDR3 runs to 14 residues. The V and J ends lost 4 bases and 10 bases respectively, with 14 bases between them. CDR3 region: CASSSATPGSPLHF. The CDR3 DNA is TGTGCCAGCAGCTCAGCGACCCCTGGCTCACCCCTCCACTTT.

This clonotype was found a few times. The chain joins TRBV23-1 to TRBJ2-3; D is undetermined. TRBV23-1 is an ORF; its function is uncertain. The CDR3 is 15 residues long. V was trimmed by 4 bases and J by 1 base, leaving 12 bases between them. For the CDR3, the DNA is TGCGCCAGCAGTCCCCCGGCCCTATGCACAGATACGCAGTATTTT. This translates into CASSPPALCTDTQYF.